This T cell receptor beta chain was recorded in a study of T cell responses to AZD1222 COVID-19 vaccine. Study-wide results and limits: The study found Spike-specific TCR breadth and depth rose after two AZD1222 doses. Seropositive AZD1222 recipients at baseline numbered only 6 or 7. Unmutated variant regions reportedly attract nearly half of all spike-specific TCRs.

The CDR3 length is 14 residues. Trimming shortened V by 4 bases and J by 0 bases, and 7 bases separated the two germline ends. The germline CDR1 and CDR2 sequences are SGHDT and YYEEEE. Comment on this clone: No antigen is known for it.

Produced via immunoSEQ multiplex PCR; TCRdb's table is partial and in-frame only. This sample yields about 63,000 clones, of which roughly 80% are seen a single time; roughly 6% belongs to the top ten. The J gene is TRBJ1-4, the V gene TRBV5-6; D gene uncertain. Here the sequenced sample was peripheral blood, taken 28 days after the second AZD1222 dose. This clonotype was sampled from an adult who received the AZD1222 COVID-19 vaccine. In DNA form, the CDR3 reads TGTGCCAGCAGCGCATACTCAACTAATGAAAAACTGTTTTTT. The encoded protein is CASSAYSTNEKLFF.